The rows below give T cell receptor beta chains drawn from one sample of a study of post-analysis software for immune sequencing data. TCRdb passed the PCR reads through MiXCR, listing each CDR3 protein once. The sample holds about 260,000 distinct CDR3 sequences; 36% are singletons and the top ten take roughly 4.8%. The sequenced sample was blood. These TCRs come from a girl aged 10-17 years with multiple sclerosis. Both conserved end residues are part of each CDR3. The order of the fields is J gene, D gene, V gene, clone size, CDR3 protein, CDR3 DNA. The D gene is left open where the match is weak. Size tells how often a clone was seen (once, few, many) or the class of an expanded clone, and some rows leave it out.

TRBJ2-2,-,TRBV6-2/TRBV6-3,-,CASRWGTTGELFF,TGTGCCAGCAGATGGGGGACTACCGGGGAGCTGTTTTTT
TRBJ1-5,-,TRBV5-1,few,CASSLMSGSQPQHF,TGCGCCAGCAGCTTGATGTCAGGGTCTCAGCCCCAGCATTTT
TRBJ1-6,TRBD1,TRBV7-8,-,CASSGQGADPLHF,TGTGCCAGCAGCGGACAGGGGGCGGATCCCCTCCACTTT
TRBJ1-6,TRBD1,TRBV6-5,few,CASSYFRPGQGNSPLHF,TGTGCCAGCAGTTACTTTAGACCGGGACAGGGGAATTCACCCCTCCACTTT
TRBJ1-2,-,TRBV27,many,CASRPIPANYGYTF,TGTGCCAGCAGGCCGATACCCGCTAACTATGGCTACACCTTC
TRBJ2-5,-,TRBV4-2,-,CASSPRRGAGETQYF,TGTGCCAGCAGCCCCCGGAGGGGGGCAGGGGAGACCCAGTACTTC
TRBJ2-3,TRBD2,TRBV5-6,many,CASSPARRAGESDTQYF,TGTGCCAGCAGCCCCGCCCGGAGAGCGGGGGAATCAGATACGCAGTATTTT
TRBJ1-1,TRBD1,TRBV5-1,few,CASSFHRGYTEAFF,TGCGCCAGCAGCTTCCACAGGGGCTACACTGAAGCTTTCTTT
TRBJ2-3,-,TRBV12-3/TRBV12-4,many,CASLPIAGDRADTQYF,TGTGCCAGCCTGCCCATAGCTGGGGACCGGGCAGATACGCAGTATTTT
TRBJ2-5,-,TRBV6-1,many,CASSVDGSATQYF,TGTGCCAGCAGTGTTGACGGGAGCGCGACCCAGTACTTC
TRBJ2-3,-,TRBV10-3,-,CAFSDGTDTQYF,TGTGCCTTCAGTGACGGGACGGATACGCAGTATTTT
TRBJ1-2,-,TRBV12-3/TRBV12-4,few,CASSLIAPQGYTF,TGTGCCAGCAGTTTAATAGCTCCCCAAGGCTACACCTTC
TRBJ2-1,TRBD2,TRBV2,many,CASKAATSGDNEQFF,TGTGCCAGCAAGGCAGCGACTAGCGGTGACAATGAGCAGTTCTTC
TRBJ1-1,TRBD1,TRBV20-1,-,CSARDDRGVEAFF,TGCAGTGCTAGAGATGACAGGGGCGTTGAAGCTTTCTTT
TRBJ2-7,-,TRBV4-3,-,CASSQDWRDEQYF,TGCGCCAGCAGCCAAGATTGGAGGGACGAGCAGTACTTC
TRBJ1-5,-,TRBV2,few,CASKVLSNQPQHF,TGTGCCAGCAAGGTCCTAAGCAATCAGCCCCAGCATTTT
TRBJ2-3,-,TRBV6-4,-,CASSLTGELTDTQYF,TGTGCCAGCAGTTTGACGGGAGAATTAACAGATACGCAGTATTTT
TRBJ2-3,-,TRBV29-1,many,CSVGRSGSTDTQYF,TGCAGCGTTGGCCGAAGTGGTAGCACAGATACGCAGTATTTT
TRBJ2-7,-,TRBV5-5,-,CASSPRVVGGTSTEQCF,TGTGCCAGCAGCCCCCGAGTCGTCGGCGGGACCTCTACGGAGCAGTGCTTC
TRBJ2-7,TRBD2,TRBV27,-,CASSGGLAGGLYF,TGTGCCAGCAGTGGGGGACTAGCGGGAGGTTTGTACTTC
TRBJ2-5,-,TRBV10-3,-,CASSYSSGTGETQYF,TGTGCCAGCAGTTACTCGTCAGGGACTGGAGAGACCCAGTACTTC
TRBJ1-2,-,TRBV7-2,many,CASSGHGALYGYTF,TGTGCCAGCAGCGGGCACGGGGCCCTCTATGGCTACACCTTC
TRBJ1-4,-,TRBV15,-,CATSKDSTVNEKLFF,TGTGCCACCAGCAAAGACAGTACAGTTAATGAAAAACTGTTTTTT
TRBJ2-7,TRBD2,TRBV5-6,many,CASNIAGMSEQYF,TGTGCCAGCAACATAGCGGGGATGTCCGAGCAGTACTTC
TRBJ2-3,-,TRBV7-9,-,CASSLGRQLDTQYF,TGTGCCAGCAGCTTGGGGCGTCAGCTGGATACGCAGTATTTT
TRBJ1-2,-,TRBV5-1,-,CASSLAGQNGYTF,TGCGCCAGCAGCTTGGCCGGGCAGAATGGCTACACCTTC
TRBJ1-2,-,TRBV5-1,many,CASSLEAGAHYGYTF,TGCGCCAGCAGCTTGGAGGCAGGGGCGCACTATGGCTACACCTTC
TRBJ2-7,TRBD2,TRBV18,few,CASSPKTSGFSYNEQYF,TGTGCCAGCTCACCGAAGACTAGCGGGTTCTCCTACAATGAGCAGTACTTC
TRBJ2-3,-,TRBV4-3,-,CASSQVPGTSTDTQYF,TGCGCCAGCAGCCAAGTTCCCGGAACTAGCACAGATACGCAGTATTTT
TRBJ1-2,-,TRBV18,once,CASSPELNYGYTF,TGTGCCAGCTCACCAGAATTAAACTATGGCTACACCTTC
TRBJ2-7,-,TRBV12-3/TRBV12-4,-,CASSYQRDRPYEQYF,TGTGCCAGCAGTTACCAGCGGGACAGGCCCTACGAGCAGTACTTC
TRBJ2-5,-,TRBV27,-,CASSLWAGHQETQYF,TGTGCCAGCAGTTTATGGGCAGGGCATCAAGAGACCCAGTACTTC
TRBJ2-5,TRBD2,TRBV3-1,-,CASSPTRTSGRRQRETQYF,TGTGCCAGCAGCCCCACACGGACTAGCGGGAGGCGACAGAGAGAGACCCAGTACTTC
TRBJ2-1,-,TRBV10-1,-,CASSDRGEQFF,TGCGCCAGCAGTGATCGGGGTGAGCAGTTCTTC
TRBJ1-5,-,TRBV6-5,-,CASSYDSRTGQPQHF,TGTGCCAGCAGTTACGACAGTCGTACGGGACAGCCCCAGCATTTT
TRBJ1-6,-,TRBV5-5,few,CASSQALDSPPHF,TGTGCCAGCAGCCAGGCGTTGGATTCACCCCCCCACTTT
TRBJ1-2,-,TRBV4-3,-,CASSQDSRTAYGYTF,TGCGCCAGCAGCCAAGATTCCCGGACAGCCTATGGCTACACCTTC
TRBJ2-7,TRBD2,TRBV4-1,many,CASSQATSGIYEQYF,TGCGCCAGCAGCCAAGCGACTAGCGGGATTTACGAGCAGTACTTC
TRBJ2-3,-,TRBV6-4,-,CASSARDTDTDTQYF,TGTGCCAGCAGTGCCAGGGACACAGACACAGATACGCAGTATTTT
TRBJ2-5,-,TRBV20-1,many,CSASQGPRETQYF,TGCAGTGCTTCTCAGGGCCCCCGGGAGACCCAGTACTTC
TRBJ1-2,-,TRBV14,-,CASSQEERDYGYTF,TGTGCCAGCAGCCAAGAAGAACGAGACTATGGCTACACCTTC